This passage covers 17 T cell receptor beta chains from one sample sequenced in a study of blood T cell repertoires in COVID-19. Measured with immunoSEQ multiplex PCR; TCRdb has only the in-frame clones, and not every one. The sample has some 69,000 clones; approximately 89% are singletons. The sample consisted of peripheral blood. The receptors were sampled from a woman in her 50s with active COVID-19.

This chain connects TRBV6-2 or TRBV6-3 to TRBJ2-1; 10 bases are shared with TRBD2. Losses at the gene ends were 4 bases for V and 10 bases for J; bases not matched to a gene: 1. The CDR3 runs 12 residues. Per the germline V gene, CDR1 is MNHEY and CDR2 is SVGEGT. CDR3 bases: TGTGCCAGCAGTTTAGCGGGAGGAGAGCAGTTCTTC. It codes for CASSLAGGEQFF.

This clone was observed a handful of times. This chain uses TRBV19 with TRBJ2-1; maybe TRBD1 (7 bases). CDR3 size: 14 residues. Germline values: CDR1 LNHDA, CDR2 SQIVND (reference sequence). Deletions cut 11 bases from V and 3 bases from J, with 17 bases between. The CDR3 loop is CASKAGQSYNEQFF. In nucleotides, the CDR3 is TGTGCCTCTAAGGCGGGACAGAGCTACAATGAGCAGTTCTTC. Together with reference TRBV19 and TRBJ2-1, the CDR3 gives the full variable domain: DGGITQSPKYLFRKEGQNVTLSCEQNLNHDAMYWYRQDPGQGLRLIYYSQIVNDFQKGDIAEGYSVSREKKESFPLTVTSAQKNPTAFYLCASKAGQSYNEQFFGPGTRLTVL.

The gene calls are TRBV6-5 and TRBJ2-3; D perhaps matches TRBD2 (6 bases). The V and J ends lost 2 bases and 2 bases respectively, with 14 bases between them. CDR1 and CDR2 from the germline V gene are MNHEY and SVGAGI. The CDR3 runs 16 residues. CDR3: CASSYLPREATDTQYF. The DNA for the CDR3 is TGTGCCAGCAGTTACCTTCCCAGGGAGGCCACAGATACGCAGTATTTT.

The V and J genes are TRBV10-2 and TRBJ2-1; a weak D match, TRBD2 (6 bases). CDR3 length: 15 residues. Between the trimmed V and J ends, which lost 4 bases and 6 bases, there was a span of 16 bases. The germline V gene has CDR1 WSHSY and CDR2 SAAADI. In nucleotides, the CDR3 is TGCGCCAGCAGTGGGGGGGTCCTTACTAGCAATGAGCAGTTCTTC. Protein product: CASSGGVLTSNEQFF.

V usage is TRBV19 and J usage is TRBJ1-2; D gene ambiguous. The CDR3 contains 12 residues. The germline V and J ends were trimmed by 7 bases and 8 bases, with 14 bases remaining between them. Germline CDR1 LNHDA, CDR2 SQIVND (reference sequence). The CDR3, as DNA: TGTGCCAGTAAAACAGCCAACGGCGGCTACACCTTC. The encoded protein is CASKTANGGYTF.

This sequence joins TRBV27 and TRBJ2-7, with a tentative D call TRBD1 (5 bases). Germline V gene data show CDR1 as MNHEY and CDR2 as SMNVEV (reference sequence). Trimming took 6 bases from V and 3 from J, leaving 21 bases between them. The CDR3 is made up of 16 amino acids. CDR3 in DNA: TGTGCCAGCAGCCTAACTGACAGCCCTACTGGCTACGAGCAGTACTTC. It translates to CASSLTDSPTGYEQYF.

This clone appeared once. The chain joins TRBV18 to TRBJ1-1; D might be TRBD1 (5 bases). Germline loops: CDR1 KGHSH, CDR2 LQKENI. V was clipped by 2 bases and J by 2 bases, with 9 bases between them. This CDR3 has 14 amino acids. The chain's CDR3 is CASSPVGANTEAFF. Here the CDR3 DNA reads TGTGCCAGCTCACCAGTAGGGGCAAACACTGAAGCTTTCTTT.

V is TRBV9 and J is TRBJ2-7; D might be TRBD2 (7 bases). The V end lost 1 base, the J end lost 5 bases, and 16 bases lay between the germline ends. This CDR3 comprises 15 residues. Germline assignment: CDR1 SGDLS and CDR2 YYNGEE. The CDR3 DNA reads as TGTGCCAGCAGCGTACGCCCCCGGGGGGCGAACGAGCAGTACTTC. Its protein is CASSVRPRGANEQYF.

The genes are TRBV4-2 and TRBJ1-4, with 8 bases lining up with TRBD1. The ends lost 2 bases at V and 8 bases at J; junction bases unmatched: 10. There are 16 residues in the CDR3. CDR1 is LGHNA, CDR2 YNFKEQ, per germline. The CDR3 is CASSQTLQGVWEKLFF. CDR3 in DNA: TGTGCCAGCAGCCAAACCTTACAGGGGGTCTGGGAAAAACTGTTTTTT.

The genes are TRBV29-1 and TRBJ1-2; 8 bases fit TRBD1. Trimming at V came to 4 bases and at J to 8 bases, leaving 9 bases not matched to a gene. The CDR3 contains 13 residues. Germline CDR1 is SQVTM and CDR2 is ANQGSEA. The DNA of the CDR3 is TGCAGCGTTGGGGGACAGGCGGGGTGGGGCTACACCTTC. This sequence encodes CSVGGQAGWGYTF.

CDR3 bases: TGTGCCAGCAGCCTCCTTTTCGGGAGTCCTAGCACAGATACGCAGTATTTT. Translated: CASSLLFGSPSTDTQYF. The rearrangement joins TRBV13 to TRBJ2-3, with TRBD2 as a possible D gene (6 bases). The V gene's germline CDR1 is PRHDT and CDR2 FYEKMQ (reference sequence). The V and J ends lost 5 bases and 0 bases respectively, with 18 bases between them. The CDR3 length is 17 residues.

This clone was recorded only once. J is TRBJ2-7 and V is TRBV5-8; 9 bases are shared with TRBD2. The CDR3 has 14 residues. The V gene's germline CDR1 is SGHTS and CDR2 YDEGEE. The trim removed 4 bases at V and 1 base at J, leaving 3 bases unmatched. The CDR3, as DNA: TGTGCCAGCAGCACGACTAGCGGTTCCTACGAGCAGTACTTC. Translating it yields CASSTTSGSYEQYF. Filled out from reference TRBV5-8 and TRBJ2-7, the complete variable domain reads EAGVTQSPTHLIKTRGQQATLRCSPISGHTSVYWYQQALGLGLQFLLWYDEGEERNRGNFPPRFSGRQFPNYSSELNVNALELEDSALYLCASSTTSGSYEQYFGPGTRLTVT.

The chain employs TRBV19 and TRBJ2-5; 9 nucleotides match TRBD1. V was pared by 4 bases and J by 6 bases, with 6 bases of the junction left unmatched. Germline V lookup: CDR1 LNHDA, CDR2 SQIVND (reference sequence). The CDR3 length is 14 residues. The DNA for the CDR3 is TGTGCCAGTAGTAATGGACAGGGGAGGAAGACCCAGTACTTC. It codes for CASSNGQGRKTQYF.

V gene TRBV11-2 combines with J gene TRBJ1-1, with D perhaps matching TRBD1 (5 bases). The CDR3 runs to 13 residues. The germline V and J ends were trimmed by 1 base and 5 bases, with 8 bases remaining between them. Per germline, CDR1 SGHAT and CDR2 FQNNGV. CDR3 in amino acids: CASSLVGLTEAFF. The CDR3 DNA is TGTGCCAGCAGCTTAGTGGGGCTAACTGAAGCTTTCTTT.

The chain carries TRBV3-1 (or the pseudogene TRBV3-2) and TRBJ2-1, with TRBD2 matching over 15 bases. V gave up 4 bases and J gave up 2 bases; unmatched junction bases: 3. Germline CDR1 reads LGHDT; CDR2 reads YNNKEL (reference sequence). The CDR3 length is 17 residues. CDR3 DNA: TGTGCCAGCAGCCTGGGACTAGCGGGAGGCCCCTACAATGAGCAGTTCTTC. Translated, it gives CASSLGLAGGPYNEQFF.

The V gene is TRBV28, the J gene TRBJ2-1; TRBD2 matches 8 bases. Trimming at V came to 5 bases and at J to 2 bases, leaving 5 bases not matched to a gene. Germline loops: CDR1 MDHEN, CDR2 SYDVKM. The length of the CDR3 is 15 residues. The CDR3 protein is CASSPPGGAYNEQFF. As DNA, the CDR3 is TGTGCCAGCAGTCCCCCGGGAGGGGCCTACAATGAGCAGTTCTTC.

The gene calls are TRBV29-1 and TRBJ2-2; 7 bases agree with TRBD2. With V trimmed by 0 bases and J by 4 bases, 5 bases remained unmatched. The length of the CDR3 is 15 residues. Per the germline V gene, CDR1 is SQVTM and CDR2 is ANQGSEA. CDR3 sequence: CSVEDRRESTGELFF. CDR3 nucleotides: TGCAGCGTTGAAGATAGGCGGGAGAGCACCGGGGAGCTGTTTTTT.